The 14 T cell receptor beta chains below all came from one sample that was sequenced in a study of shared clonotypes between healthy human individuals. Measured with immunoSEQ multiplex PCR; TCRdb has only the in-frame clones, and not every one. This table has approximately 530,000 clones, almost 97% appearing once. Sequencing was performed on naive CD4+ T cells sorted from blood. This sample's subset: CD45RA+ positively selected. The origin of the receptors is a woman aged 25 to 39 in good health.

This chain connects TRBV6-5 to TRBJ1-2, with D possibly matching TRBD1 (5 bases). This CDR3 has 14 amino acids. CDR1 MNHEY and CDR2 SVGAGI come from the germline V gene. V lost 7 bases and J lost 2, with 14 bases in between. The CDR3, as DNA: TGTGCCAGCACCGTAGGGGTAAGAAACTATGGCTACACCTTC. Its translation: CASTVGVRNYGYTF.

Comment on this clone: The junction shows a germline mismatch at one end, possibly a read error. The genes are TRBV13 and TRBJ1-2, with TRBD1 matching 10 bases. The germline CDR1 and CDR2 sequences are PRHDT and FYEKMQ (reference sequence). CDR3 length equals 13 residues. The CDR3 reads CASSLGQGGGYTF. DNA for the CDR3: TGTGCCAGCAGCCTAGGACAGGGGGGCGGCTACACCTTC.

The chain joins TRBV28 to TRBJ2-1, with 9 positions matching TRBD1. Trimming removed 7 bases from V and 5 bases from J; junction bases left unmatched: 6. This CDR3 region has 14 residues. Germline CDR1 is MDHEN and CDR2 is SYDVKM. The DNA of the CDR3 is TGTGCCAGCAAGACAGGGGGTACCAACAATGAGCAGTTCTTC. It specifies CASKTGGTNNEQFF.

This rearrangement joins TRBV28 to TRBJ2-7, with unresolved D. The germline V and J ends were trimmed by 4 bases and 0 bases, with 10 bases remaining between them. This CDR3 contains 14 residues. From germline, CDR1 is MDHEN and CDR2 SYDVKM. For the CDR3, the DNA is TGTGCCAGCAGTTCGGGCCATTACTCCTACGAGCAGTACTTC. Encoded protein: CASSSGHYSYEQYF.

The chain is built from TRBV11-2 and TRBJ1-3; D may be TRBD1 (5 bases). The V gene's germline CDR1 is SGHAT and CDR2 FQNNGV. CDR3 length equals 16 residues. Trimming pared 4 bases from V and 0 bases from J, leaving 13 bases between. The CDR3 is CASSSWGRTSGNTIYF. The CDR3 bases are TGTGCCAGCAGCTCCTGGGGCAGGACCTCTGGAAACACCATATATTTT.

The chain joins TRBV28 to TRBJ2-5; TRBD2 is a possible D gene (7 bases). V was clipped by 11 bases and J by 5 bases, with 24 bases between them. The CDR3 runs 15 residues. In germline, CDR1 is MDHEN, CDR2 SYDVKM. The CDR3: CAASSPIEGGETQYF. The CDR3 coding sequence is TGTGCCGCCAGCAGCCCTATTGAGGGGGGGGAGACCCAGTACTTC. Filled out from reference TRBV28 and TRBJ2-5, the complete variable domain reads DVKVTQSSRYLVKRTGEKVFLECVQDMDHENMFWYRQDPGLGLRLIYFSYDVKMKEKGDIPEGYSVSREKKERFSLILESASTNQTSMYLCAASSPIEGGETQYFGPGTRLLVL.

As for this clone: At the DNA level, this CDR3 is encoded by other sequences in the same sample as well. The chain has TRBV6-5 and TRBJ2-1; 8 bases align to TRBD1. The V segment lost 6 bases and the J segment 0 bases; nucleotides outside the gene matches: 4. Germline CDR1 MNHEY, CDR2 SVGAGI. The CDR3 sequence is 15 residues long. Here the CDR3 reads CASSSDRGSYNEQFF. The CDR3, as DNA: TGTGCCAGCAGCTCTGACAGGGGCTCCTACAATGAGCAGTTCTTC.

The V and J genes are TRBV7-2 and TRBJ2-7; TRBD2 matches 7 bases. CDR3 length: 16 amino acids. Germline loops: CDR1 SGHTA, CDR2 FQGNSA. V lost 5 bases, J lost 0 bases, and 10 bases stayed unmatched. As DNA, the CDR3 is TGTGCCAGCAGCCCCAATATTGGGACTACCTCCTACGAGCAGTACTTC. Translated: CASSPNIGTTSYEQYF.

This chain links TRBV6-5 with TRBJ1-1; D gene uncertain. Germline V gene lookup returns CDR1 MNHEY and CDR2 SVGAGI. The V end was cut by 2 bases, the J end by 4 bases, with 11 bases between. The CDR3 totals 14 residues. CDR3: CASSYARGGTEAFF. CDR3 in DNA: TGTGCCAGCAGTTACGCCCGGGGAGGCACTGAAGCTTTCTTT.

This chain joins TRBV4-2 and TRBJ2-2; 7 bases fit TRBD2. This CDR3 is 19 amino acids long. V lost 5 bases and J lost 6; bases outside the gene matches: 21. CDR1 is LGHNA and CDR2 is YNFKEQ in the germline V gene. CDR3 sequence: CASSGAKDRGGLFAGELFF. The DNA for the CDR3 is TGTGCCAGCAGCGGCGCGAAAGATAGGGGAGGGTTGTTCGCCGGGGAGCTGTTTTTT.

The J gene is TRBJ1-5, the V gene TRBV11-2; D is unresolved. The germline gives CDR1 SGHAT, CDR2 FQNNGV. CDR3 size: 13 residues. V was shortened by 9 bases and J by 7 bases, with 16 bases between the two germline ends. The CDR3: CASQLTLGQPQHF. For the CDR3, the DNA is TGTGCCAGTCAGCTTACTCTTGGGCAGCCCCAGCATTTT.

The J gene is TRBJ2-7, the V gene TRBV12-1; the D segment call TRBD2 is taken from the table without a DNA check. TRBV12-1 is a pseudogene segment. This CDR3 comprises 13 residues. The CDR3 loop reads CASSLTSGKEQYF. CDR3 bases: TGTGCCAGCAGCTTAACTAGCGGTAAGGAGCAGTACTTC.

The V gene is TRBV4-1, the J gene TRBJ2-7, with 9 bases lining up with TRBD1. Germline CDR1 MGHRA, CDR2 YSYEKL. The CDR3 extends over 15 amino acids. The trim removed 3 bases at V and 9 bases at J, leaving 12 bases unmatched. CDR3 in DNA: TGCGCCAGCAGCCAGGAAGGACAGGGGCCGGCTCGGCAGTACTTC. Its protein is CASSQEGQGPARQYF.

The rearrangement links TRBV4-1 to TRBJ2-7, with a weak D call TRBD2 (6 bases). CDR1 MGHRA and CDR2 YSYEKL come from the germline V gene. The V end lost 2 bases, the J end lost 7 bases, and 24 bases lay between the germline ends. The CDR3 spans 17 residues. Here the CDR3 DNA reads TGCGCCAGCAGCCAAATCCTTACCGGGGCGGGAATCGATGAGCAGTACTTC. It encodes CASSQILTGAGIDEQYF.